The clone carrying this T cell receptor (beta chain) has at least ten counts. Its antigen remains unidentified. This record comes from a study of T cell repertoires in cytomegalovirus infection. TCRdb re-derived calls from the reads in MiXCR, one entry per CDR3 protein. The sample lists about 460,000 distinct CDR3 sequences, 11% occurring once. Study-level points and caveats: People with CMV and the relevant HLA were identified by cumulative public TCR beta family frequency.

The V end was cut by 5 bases, the J end by 7 bases, with 12 bases between. In germline, CDR1 is SEHNR, CDR2 FQNEAQ (reference sequence). The CDR3 consists of 13 residues. Input material: PBMCs. This sequence joins TRBV7-9 and TRBJ1-5; maybe TRBD1 (5 bases). The sequence was collected from a human donor in good health (CMV status not recorded). Some clones in this sample may be carry-over from other donors' samples. The CDR3 DNA sequence: TGTGCCAGCAGCATGGGGGGAGACCAGCCCCAGCATTTT. This sequence encodes CASSMGGDQPQHF.